These 8 T cell receptor beta chains were sequenced from one sample in a study of T cell responses to AZD1222 COVID-19 vaccine. Assay used: immunoSEQ multiplex PCR; TCRdb lists only in-frame clones, some missing. The data hold tens of thousands of clones, with roughly 89% observed a single time. Sample: peripheral blood, taken 28 days after the second AZD1222 dose. Source of these receptors: an adult who received the AZD1222 COVID-19 vaccine.

V gene TRBV11-3 combines with J gene TRBJ2-5; D ambiguous. This CDR3 contains 11 residues. V lost 0 bases and J lost 4, with 0 bases in between. Germline V CDR1 and CDR2: SGHNT, YENEEA. The CDR3: CASSLEETQYF. As DNA, the CDR3 is TGTGCCAGCAGCTTAGAAGAGACCCAGTACTTC.

The genes are TRBV12-3 or TRBV12-4 and TRBJ1-2; no firm D call. The V end lost 8 bases, the J end lost 0 bases, and 7 bases lay between the germline ends. CDR3 length equals 12 residues. The CDR3 loop reads CASVTTNYGYTF. CDR3 DNA: TGTGCCAGCGTGACAACTAACTATGGCTACACCTTC.

The V gene is TRBV5-6, the J gene TRBJ2-3; 9 bases fit TRBD2. Germline V CDR1 and CDR2: SGHDT, YYEEEE. This CDR3 has 16 amino acids. The J segment lost 4 bases and the V segment lost 2 bases, leaving 8 bases of the junction unmatched. CDR3: CASSLISGSISDTQYF. The CDR3 DNA sequence: TGTGCCAGCAGCTTAATTAGCGGGAGTATATCAGATACGCAGTATTTT.

This chain uses TRBV2 with TRBJ2-1, with D perhaps TRBD2 (6 bases). Trimming took off 7 bases at V and 7 bases at J, with 11 bases between the two ends. The germline gives CDR1 SNHLY, CDR2 FYNNEI. The CDR3 runs to 12 residues. CDR3 DNA sequence: TGTGCCAGCAAGAGGGGAGGAAATGAGCAGTTCTTC. Amino acid sequence: CASKRGGNEQFF.

The genes are TRBV6-1 and TRBJ1-6, with 7 bases matching TRBD1. CDR1 and CDR2 (germline): MNHNS, SASEGT. The ends lost 3 bases at V and 3 bases at J; junction bases unmatched: 8. The CDR3 spans 17 residues. CDR3 coding DNA: TGTGCCAGCAGTGAGAGGTTCGGGACAGACTATAATTCACCCCTCCACTTT. It is translated as CASSERFGTDYNSPLHF.

This rearrangement joins TRBV30 to TRBJ2-7, with a possible D match to TRBD2 (6 bases). Trimming pared 3 bases from V and 1 base from J, leaving 16 bases between. The V gene's germline CDR1 is GTSNPN and CDR2 SVGIG (reference sequence). The CDR3 loop spans 15 amino acids. The CDR3 nucleotides read TGTGCCTGGAGCCTAGGGAGTGGGGGGTCCTACGAGCAGTACTTC. Its protein is CAWSLGSGGSYEQYF.

This clone was seen more than once but under ten times. The V and J genes are TRBV18 and TRBJ2-1; TRBD1 aligns across 9 bases. This CDR3 is built from 16 residues. Trimming removed 1 base from V and 4 bases from J; junction bases left unmatched: 5. From germline, CDR1 is KGHSH and CDR2 LQKENI. CDR3 nucleotide sequence: TGTGCCAGCTCACCACTCCCGGGACAGGGTTACAATGAGCAGTTCTTC. This encodes CASSPLPGQGYNEQFF.

This sequence joins TRBV11-3 and TRBJ2-1; unclear D gene. CDR3 size: 13 residues. The germline CDR1 and CDR2 sequences are SGHNT and YENEEA. The germline V and J ends were trimmed by 0 bases and 10 bases, with 10 bases remaining between them. CDR3 sequence: CASSLDLNQEQFF. The DNA for the CDR3 is TGTGCCAGCAGCTTAGATCTAAACCAGGAGCAGTTCTTC.